Here is one TCR beta chain with its context. Its cognate antigen is unknown. Profiling relied on immunoSEQ multiplex PCR, and the TCRdb table lists in-frame clones only, not all of them. The top ten clones hold about 5.8% of a sample with approximately 70,000 clones, 65% to 90% of them seen once. This sample is part of a study of T cell responses to AZD1222 COVID-19 vaccine. As for the study in general: Both about-4-week and about-12-week second-dose recipients were combined.

Germline V lookup: CDR1 SGHRS, CDR2 YFSETQ. The CDR3 length is 12 residues. The V gene lost 0 bases and the J gene lost 7 bases, with 4 bases spanning the gap. Study-level points and caveats: The breadth and depth of Spike-specific TCRs increased once two AZD1222 doses had been given. Unmutated variant regions reportedly attract nearly half of all spike-specific TCRs. Donors were chiefly white British, with a greater number of females, and clonal diversity was perhaps underestimated.

The sequenced sample was peripheral blood, obtained on day 0 of AZD1222 vaccination. The receptor was derived from an adult in good health. The chain couples TRBV5-1 to TRBJ2-2; no firm D call. The CDR3 coding sequence is TGCGCCAGCAGCTTGGTCGACGGGGAGCTGTTTTTT. It translates to CASSLVDGELFF.